This TCR beta chain was profiled in a study of T cells in Graves' hyperthyroidism and ophthalmopathy. From germline, CDR1 is LNHDA and CDR2 SQIVND (reference sequence). The CDR3 extends over 14 amino acids. With 4 bases removed from V and 5 bases from J, the gap between germline ends came to 14 bases. Hyperthyroidism of Graves' type that showed no ophthalmopathy progression within 18 months was stable. Those patients with uncontrolled infection, other autoimmune disease, pregnancy or lactation were excluded. Study outcomes and limitations: Among clonotypes expanded in thyroid above 0.001, most were also found in blood.

About this clonotype itself: Its antigen is still unknown.

Regions amplified from RNA transcripts were the TCR beta CDR3 regions. With the HTBI primer set, the TCR CDR3 went through a first round of RT-PCR. TCRdb re-called the multiplex PCR reads through MiXCR, storing one row per CDR3 protein. This repertoire shows some 690,000 distinct CDR3 sequences, 17% found once; its top ten account for around 15%. The chain couples TRBV19 to TRBJ1-1; D may be TRBD1 (6 bases). This receptor was identified in a man over 45 with Graves' hyperthyroidism. Sequences were obtained from blood. This CDR3 reads CASSTTTGYTEAFF. The CDR3 DNA is TGTGCCAGTAGTACTACCACAGGGTATACTGAAGCTTTCTTT.